These 27 T cell receptor beta chains were sequenced from one sample in a study of T cells after yellow fever vaccination. TCRdb passed the 5' RACE reads through MiXCR, listing each CDR3 protein once. The sample includes approximately 85,000 distinct CDR3 sequences, 13% seen only once; the top ten take about 26%. Sample: CD8+ T cells not binding an NS4B(214-222) dextramer, sorted from PBMCs, taken less than 25 days after the first yellow fever vaccination. These receptors came from a man in his late teens or twenties who received the YFV17D yellow fever vaccine.

The chain has TRBV4-1 and TRBJ1-5; 7 nucleotides line up with TRBD1. With V trimmed by 1 base and J by 4 bases, 7 bases remained unmatched. The CDR3 length is 16 residues. Germline lookup yields CDR1 MGHRA and CDR2 YSYEKL. DNA for the CDR3: TGCGCCAGCAGCCAAGGCTTTTCAGGGGGTAATCAGCCCCAGCATTTT. This codes for CASSQGFSGGNQPQHF.

This clonotype was counted between two and nine times. This chain connects TRBV20-1 to TRBJ2-7; D unclear. Germline CDR1 reads DFQATT; CDR2 reads SNEGSKA (reference sequence). There are 13 residues in the CDR3. With 6 bases removed from V and 5 bases from J, the gap between germline ends came to 17 bases. CDR3 in DNA: TGCAGTGCCCAGACGCTACACGCGGACGAGCAGTACGTC. It is translated as CSAQTLHADEQYV.

This clonotype was counted a few times. This sequence joins TRBV7-2 and TRBJ2-7; TRBD1 matches 8 bases. The ends lost 9 bases at V and 3 bases at J; junction bases unmatched: 13. The germline V gene encodes CDR1 SGHTA and CDR2 FQGNSA. CDR3 length: 15 amino acids. The CDR3 DNA follows: TGTGCCAGGGACAGGGAAAAAGGGACCAGCTACGAGCAGTACGTC. Translating gives CARDREKGTSYEQYV.

The V gene is TRBV6-2 or TRBV6-3, the J gene TRBJ1-5; D unclear. The germline V and J ends were trimmed by 5 bases and 6 bases, with 8 bases remaining between them. This CDR3 comprises 12 residues. The germline V gene encodes CDR1 MNHEY and CDR2 SVGEGT. In DNA, the CDR3 is TGTGCCAGCAGTCCTAGGGTTCAGCCCCAGCATTTT. As protein: CASSPRVQPQHF.

The chain is built from TRBV10-3 and TRBJ2-6; TRBD1 matches 8 bases. The V and J ends lost 0 bases and 0 bases, in that order; junction bases with no gene match: 4. The CDR3 spans 18 residues. Germline values: CDR1 ENHRY, CDR2 SYGVKD. DNA for the CDR3: TGTGCCATCAGTGAGTCGAGACAGGGGAGCTCTGGGGCCAACGTCCTGACTTTC. Translating gives CAISESRQGSSGANVLTF.

The chain is built from TRBV7-9 and TRBJ1-6, with D unresolved. Germline lookup yields CDR1 SEHNR and CDR2 FQNEAQ (reference sequence). With 11 bases removed from V and 7 bases from J, the gap between germline ends came to 12 bases. CDR3 length equals 12 residues. The CDR3 DNA reads as TGTGCCGGGAGGGAGGAAAATTCACCCCTCCACTTT. Translating it yields CAGREENSPLHF.

V gene TRBV15 combines with J gene TRBJ2-7; 9 nucleotides match TRBD2. This CDR3 contains 15 residues. In germline, CDR1 is LNHNV, CDR2 YYDKDF (reference sequence). The ends lost 3 bases at V and 2 bases at J; junction bases unmatched: 5. CDR3 in DNA: TGTGCCACCAGCAGTCCGGCTAGCGGGACCTACGAGCAGTACTTC. Translating gives CATSSPASGTYEQYF.

This clonotype has ten or more counts. The V and J genes are TRBV7-2 and TRBJ2-3, with D uncertain. Germline loops: CDR1 SGHTA, CDR2 FQGNSA. The ends were cut back, 4 bases at V and 1 base at J, with 9 bases in the middle. The CDR3 has 14 amino acids. Written as DNA, the CDR3 is TGTGCCAGCAGCTCCGGGCAGGGCACAGATACGCAGTATTTT. The encoded protein is CASSSGQGTDTQYF.

This clonotype appeared a few times. V gene TRBV28 combines with J gene TRBJ2-7; 8 bases line up with TRBD1. The CDR3 runs 14 residues. Germline V gene data show CDR1 as MDHEN and CDR2 as SYDVKM. Unmatched junction bases numbered 11, after V lost 10 bases and J lost 3 bases. The CDR3 loop reads CATDRGYGNYEQYV. Written as DNA, the CDR3 is TGTGCCACCGACAGGGGTTATGGAAACTACGAGCAGTACGTC.

This clonotype showed up just a few times. The chain uses TRBV7-2 and TRBJ2-7; 8 bases match TRBD2. Germline V gene lookup returns CDR1 SGHTA and CDR2 FQGNSA. CDR3 length equals 14 residues. The ends lost 1 base at V and 4 bases at J; junction bases unmatched: 3. The CDR3 bases are TGTGCCAGCAGCTTAGGGCCTAGCGGGTACGAGCAGTACGTC. This encodes CASSLGPSGYEQYV.

This chain links TRBV2 with TRBJ2-1, with a tentative D call TRBD1 (6 bases). CDR1 is SNHLY and CDR2 is FYNNEI in the germline V gene. The CDR3 is 14 amino acids. The CDR3 DNA follows: TGTACCATCAGTTTAGGGGGAATAGGTAATGAGCAGTTCTTC. Translation gives CTISLGGIGNEQFF.

This clonotype was counted a few times. The rearrangement links TRBV7-9 to TRBJ2-3; 8 bases fit TRBD1. The CDR3 spans 17 residues. Germline V gene sequence: CDR1 SEHNR, CDR2 FQNEAQ (reference sequence). J lost 0 bases, V lost 5 bases, and 10 bases had no gene match. CDR3 DNA sequence: TGTGCCAGCAGCACACACAGGGGGAATGGGAGCACAGATACGCAGTATTTT. Translation: CASSTHRGNGSTDTQYF.

This clonotype has ten or more counts. This sequence joins TRBV4-1 and TRBJ2-3, with D perhaps matching TRBD2 (7 bases). This CDR3 comprises 15 residues. V was cut by 1 base and J by 2 bases, with 10 bases left in between. In germline, CDR1 is MGHRA, CDR2 YSYEKL. CDR3 nucleotide sequence: TGCGCCAGCAGCCAAGCGGCGGGGGCCACAGATACGCAGTATTTT. It encodes CASSQAAGATDTQYF.

This clonotype was picked up a small number of times. The chain combines TRBV20-1 with TRBJ2-2; 9 nucleotides agree with TRBD1. Per the germline V gene, CDR1 is DFQATT and CDR2 is SNEGSKA (reference sequence). The ends lost 5 bases at V and 5 bases at J; junction bases unmatched: 6. The CDR3 totals 14 residues. The CDR3 DNA reads TGCAGTGCTGATGGGACAGGGAGTACCGGGGAGCTGTTTTTT. This translates into CSADGTGSTGELFF.

This clonotype was seen more than once but under ten times. V usage is TRBV13 and J usage is TRBJ1-6; TRBD1 matches 7 bases. From germline, CDR1 is PRHDT and CDR2 FYEKMQ (reference sequence). The CDR3 is made up of 14 amino acids. V lost 1 base, J lost 9 bases, and 3 bases stayed unmatched. For the CDR3, the DNA is TGTGCCAGCAGCTTAGCAACAGGGGTTTCACCCCTCCACTTT. This sequence encodes CASSLATGVSPLHF.

This clonotype occurred a few times. This sequence joins TRBV4-1 and TRBJ2-5; 9 nucleotides align to TRBD2. The CDR3 covers 15 residues. J gave up 5 bases and V 3 bases, and 7 bases lay outside the gene matches. CDR1 is MGHRA, CDR2 YSYEKL, per germline. The CDR3 DNA reads TGCGCCAGCAGCCAGGTAGCGGGGGCGGGGGAGACCCAGTACTTC. This sequence encodes CASSQVAGAGETQYF.

This chain links TRBV4-1 with TRBJ1-6; tentatively, D is TRBD1 (6 bases). This CDR3 spans 17 amino acids. Germline V gene data show CDR1 as MGHRA and CDR2 as YSYEKL. Trimming removed 4 bases from V and 0 bases from J, with 13 bases in between. The CDR3 coding sequence is TGCGCCAGCAGCCTGGGGGGCAGGGGCTCCTATAATTCACCCCTCCACTTT. The encoded protein is CASSLGGRGSYNSPLHF.

The CDR3 reads CASSYGAFSGRDEQFF. The CDR3 DNA is TGTGCCAGCAGTTACGGGGCGTTCTCAGGCCGCGATGAGCAGTTCTTC. The chain has TRBV6-2 or TRBV6-3 and TRBJ2-1; D might be TRBD1 (5 bases). Trimming left V 2 bases short and J 8 bases short, with 19 bases between. There are 16 residues in the CDR3. Germline CDR1 reads MNHEY; CDR2 reads SVGEGT.

On this clonotype itself: The limits of the CDR3 on the DNA are not certain, so only TCRdb's listed CDR3 is given. The V call is TRBV11-2, the J call TRBJ2-1; TRBD1 reflects the table's D call only, with no check against the DNA. 15 amino acids form the CDR3, both terminal residues included. The germline CDR1 and CDR2 sequences are SGHAT and FQNNGV. The CDR3 here is CASSFGAGGGNEQFF.

V and J are TRBV7-3 and TRBJ2-3, with D unresolved. The CDR3 consists of 14 residues. V lost 3 bases and J 1 base, leaving 8 bases between the germline ends. Per germline, CDR1 SGHTA and CDR2 FQGTGA. As DNA, the CDR3 is TGTGCCAGCAGCTTGGAAGGTGGCACAGATACGCAGTATTTT. The encoded protein is CASSLEGGTDTQYF.

This clonotype was counted between two and nine times. The J gene is TRBJ2-3, the V gene TRBV7-3, with a weak D call TRBD2 (5 bases). Germline CDR1 SGHTA, CDR2 FQGTGA. V was cut by 1 base and J by 2 bases, with 10 bases left in between. The CDR3 runs to 15 residues. The CDR3 region is CASSLSGGYTDTQYF. The CDR3 DNA reads TGTGCCAGCAGCTTAAGTGGCGGGTACACAGATACGCAGTATTTT.

The V gene is TRBV7-3, the J gene TRBJ2-1; 8 nucleotides agree with TRBD2. CDR3 length equals 15 residues. The J segment lost 2 bases and the V segment lost 5 bases, leaving 5 bases of the junction unmatched. CDR1 SGHTA and CDR2 FQGTGA come from the germline V gene. CDR3 sequence reads: CASSNSGGPYNEQFF. The CDR3 bases are TGTGCCAGCAGCAACTCGGGGGGGCCCTACAATGAGCAGTTCTTC.

This chain uses TRBV4-1 with TRBJ2-5, with TRBD2 matching over 10 bases. Trimming at V came to 2 bases and at J to 3 bases, leaving 12 bases not matched to a gene. Germline-derived CDR1 and CDR2 are MGHRA and YSYEKL. CDR3 length: 18 amino acids. CDR3 DNA sequence: TGCGCCAGCAGCCAAACACATCCCCCAACTAGCGGGGAAGAGACCCAGTACTTC. Protein: CASSQTHPPTSGEETQYF.

The sample holds many counts of this clonotype. The chain employs TRBV5-6 and TRBJ2-7; D remains unclear. This CDR3 is 13 amino acids long. V was clipped by 2 bases and J by 0 bases, with 6 bases between them. Germline assignment: CDR1 SGHDT and CDR2 YYEEEE. CDR3 nucleotides: TGTGCCAGCAGCTTCGCCACCTCCTACGAGCAGTACGTC. Encoded protein: CASSFATSYEQYV.

This clonotype has only a few counts. The gene calls are TRBV28 and TRBJ1-5; D gene unclear. Germline CDR1 and CDR2: MDHEN and SYDVKM. This CDR3 spans 18 amino acids. Trimming pared 0 bases from V and 2 bases from J, leaving 17 bases between. In nucleotides, the CDR3 is TGTGCCAGCAGTTTATGTGAGGGCTATACTTATTGCAATCAGCCCCAGCATTTT. Translating it yields CASSLCEGYTYCNQPQHF.

The chain links TRBV7-9 to TRBJ1-1, with D perhaps matching TRBD1 (5 bases). CDR1 is SEHNR, CDR2 FQNEAQ, per germline (reference sequence). Trimming took 7 bases from V and 5 from J, leaving 17 bases between them. This CDR3 comprises 14 residues. The CDR3 DNA reads TGTGCCAGCACCTGGGGGGGGGAGGGAACTGAAGCTTTCTTT. It codes for CASTWGGEGTEAFF.

This clonotype was picked up a small number of times. V is TRBV6-5 and J is TRBJ2-3; D gene unclear. The CDR3 length is 16 residues. Germline V gene lookup returns CDR1 MNHEY and CDR2 SVGAGI. V shed 0 bases and J shed 4 bases, with 14 bases lying between them. The CDR3: CASSYSVYGLADTQYF. The CDR3 nucleotides are TGTGCCAGCAGTTACTCGGTCTATGGTCTCGCAGATACGCAGTATTTT.